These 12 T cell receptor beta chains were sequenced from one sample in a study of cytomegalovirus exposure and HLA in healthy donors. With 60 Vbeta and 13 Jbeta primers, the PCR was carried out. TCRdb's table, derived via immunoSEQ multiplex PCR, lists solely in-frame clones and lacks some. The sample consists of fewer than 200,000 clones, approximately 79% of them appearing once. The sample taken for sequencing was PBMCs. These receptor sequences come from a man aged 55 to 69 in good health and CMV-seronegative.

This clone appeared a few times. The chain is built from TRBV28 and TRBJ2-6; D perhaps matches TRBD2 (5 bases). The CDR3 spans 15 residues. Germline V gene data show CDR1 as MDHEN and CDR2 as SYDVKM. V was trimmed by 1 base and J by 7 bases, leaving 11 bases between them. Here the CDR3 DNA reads TGTGCCAGCAGTTTATCCCGGGGTCTCGCCAACGTCCTGACTTTC. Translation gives CASSLSRGLANVLTF.

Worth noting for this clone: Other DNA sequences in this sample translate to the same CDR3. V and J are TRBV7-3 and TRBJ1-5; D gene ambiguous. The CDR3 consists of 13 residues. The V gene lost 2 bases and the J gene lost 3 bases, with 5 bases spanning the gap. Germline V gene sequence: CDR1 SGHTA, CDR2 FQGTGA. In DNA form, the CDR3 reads TGTGCCAGCAGCTTATCAGACAATCAGCCCCAGCATTTT. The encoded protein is CASSLSDNQPQHF.

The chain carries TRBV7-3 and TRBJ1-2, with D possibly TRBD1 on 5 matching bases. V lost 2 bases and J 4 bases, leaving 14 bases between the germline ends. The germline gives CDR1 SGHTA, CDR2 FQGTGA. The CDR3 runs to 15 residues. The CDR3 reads CASSLDGAAFYGYTF. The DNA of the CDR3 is TGTGCCAGCAGCTTAGATGGGGCGGCCTTCTATGGCTACACCTTC. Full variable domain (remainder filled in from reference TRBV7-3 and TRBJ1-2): GAGVSQTPSNKVTEKGKYVELRCDPISGHTALYWYRQSLGQGPEFLIYFQGTGAADDSGLPNDRFFAVRPEGSVSTLKIQRTERGDSAVYLCASSLDGAAFYGYTFGSGTRLTVV.

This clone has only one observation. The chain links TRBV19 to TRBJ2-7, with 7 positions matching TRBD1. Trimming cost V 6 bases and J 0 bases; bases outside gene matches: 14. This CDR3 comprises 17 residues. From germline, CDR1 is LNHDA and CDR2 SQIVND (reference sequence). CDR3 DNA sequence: TGTGCCAGTAGCGCCCGGACAGGCAGCTTTAGCTCCTACGAGCAGTACTTC. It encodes CASSARTGSFSSYEQYF.

DNA for the CDR3: TGTGCCAGCAGCTTCGAGGGGGCTGGCAATCAGCCCCAGCATTTT. Translated, it gives CASSFEGAGNQPQHF. The chain joins TRBV7-9 to TRBJ1-5; 7 nucleotides line up with TRBD1. V trimming: 3 bases; J trimming: 2 bases; junction bases outside the gene matches: 4. Germline values: CDR1 SEHNR, CDR2 FQNEAQ (reference sequence). This CDR3 contains 15 residues. Full variable domain (remainder filled in from reference TRBV7-9 and TRBJ1-5): DTGVSQNPRHKITKRGQNVTFRCDPISEHNRLYWYRQTLGQGPEFLTYFQNEAQLEKSRLLSDRFSAERPKGSFSTLEIQRTEQGDSAMYLCASSFEGAGNQPQHFGDGTRLSIL.

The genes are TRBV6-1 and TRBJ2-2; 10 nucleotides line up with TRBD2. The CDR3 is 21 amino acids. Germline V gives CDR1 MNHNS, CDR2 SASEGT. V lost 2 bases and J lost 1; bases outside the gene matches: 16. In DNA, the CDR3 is TGTGCCAGCAGTGAATTAACAGTGGCCCTAGCGGGGGCGGTGAACACCGGGGAGCTGTTTTTT. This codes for CASSELTVALAGAVNTGELFF.

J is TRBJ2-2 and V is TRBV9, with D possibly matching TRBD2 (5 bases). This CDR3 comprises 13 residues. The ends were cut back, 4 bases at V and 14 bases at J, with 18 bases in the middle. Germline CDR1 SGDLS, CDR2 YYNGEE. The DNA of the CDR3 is TGTGCCAGCAGCCTTATCCGGGGAGATGAACTGTTTTTT. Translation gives CASSLIRGDELFF.

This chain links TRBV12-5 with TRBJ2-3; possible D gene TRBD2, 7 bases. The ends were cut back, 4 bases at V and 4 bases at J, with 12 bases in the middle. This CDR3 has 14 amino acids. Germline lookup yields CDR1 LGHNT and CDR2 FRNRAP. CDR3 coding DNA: TGTGCTAGTGGTTCCGGAGGGGGGGCAGATACGCAGTATTTT. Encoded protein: CASGSGGGADTQYF.

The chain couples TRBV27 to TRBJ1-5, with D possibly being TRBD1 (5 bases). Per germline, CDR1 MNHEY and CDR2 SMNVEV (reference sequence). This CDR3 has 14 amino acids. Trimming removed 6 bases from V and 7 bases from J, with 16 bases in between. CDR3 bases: TGTGCCAGCAGCCCGGGCCAGGGTAGACAGCCCCAGCATTTT. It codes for CASSPGQGRQPQHF.

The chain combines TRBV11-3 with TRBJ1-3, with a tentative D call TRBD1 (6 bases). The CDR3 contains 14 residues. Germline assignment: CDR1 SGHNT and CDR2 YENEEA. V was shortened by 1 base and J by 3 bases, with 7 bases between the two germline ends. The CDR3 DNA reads TGTGCCAGCAGCTTAGCAGGGGATGGAAACACCATATATTTT. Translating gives CASSLAGDGNTIYF.

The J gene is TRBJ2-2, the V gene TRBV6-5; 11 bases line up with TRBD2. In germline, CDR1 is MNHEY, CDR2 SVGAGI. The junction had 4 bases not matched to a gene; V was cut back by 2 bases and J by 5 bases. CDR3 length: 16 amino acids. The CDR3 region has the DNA TGTGCCAGCAGTTACCATAGCGGGAGGGGGACCGGGGAGCTGTTTTTT. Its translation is CASSYHSGRGTGELFF.

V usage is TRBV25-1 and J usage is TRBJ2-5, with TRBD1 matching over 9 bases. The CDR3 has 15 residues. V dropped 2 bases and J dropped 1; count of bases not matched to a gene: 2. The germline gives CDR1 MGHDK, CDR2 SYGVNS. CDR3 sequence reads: CASSEGQGSQETQYF. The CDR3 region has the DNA TGTGCCAGCAGTGAAGGACAGGGGAGCCAAGAGACCCAGTACTTC.